This is a list of T cell receptor beta chains from one sample in a study of T cell repertoires in cytomegalovirus infection. The antigens these receptors bind are not known. MiXCR was run by TCRdb on the reads, yielding one entry per CDR3 protein. The sample records 80,000 or so distinct CDR3 sequences, about 37% being singletons. The sequencing used CD8+ T cells from cultured PBMCs, collected from culture after CMV antigen stimulation. These receptors all come from a human donor in good health (CMV status not recorded). Some clones in this sample may be carry-over from other donors' samples. Both conserved end residues are trimmed from each CDR3. Some rows have no size entry. The others give once, few or many, or a class for an expanded clone.

J | V | size | CDR3
TRBJ1-1 | TRBV10-3 | . | AISDIDEAF
TRBJ2-1 | TRBV25-1 | . | ASSEWGQNEQF
TRBJ2-3 | TRBV20-1 | once | SARDPRTDTQY
TRBJ1-1 | TRBV12-3/TRBV12-4 | . | ASSFTGGSTEAF
TRBJ1-1 | TRBV7-6 | . | ASRPTEGIQRAEAF
TRBJ1-6 | TRBV5-4 | . | ASSNPGQGRSPLH
TRBJ1-1 | TRBV12-3/TRBV12-4 | . | ASSPPPENTEAF
TRBJ2-7 | TRBV12-3/TRBV12-4 | . | ASSFSRASEQY
TRBJ1-1 | TRBV7-6 | many | ASGPGATEAF
TRBJ2-7 | TRBV27 | . | ASSPGLAGAHEQY
TRBJ1-2 | TRBV7-9 | once | ASSFSRDSLGYT
TRBJ2-5 | TRBV7-2 | . | ASSLVWVLRETQY
TRBJ1-1 | TRBV10-3 | . | AISESGQGTTEAF
TRBJ2-6 | TRBV25-1 | . | ASSGLWDNANVLT